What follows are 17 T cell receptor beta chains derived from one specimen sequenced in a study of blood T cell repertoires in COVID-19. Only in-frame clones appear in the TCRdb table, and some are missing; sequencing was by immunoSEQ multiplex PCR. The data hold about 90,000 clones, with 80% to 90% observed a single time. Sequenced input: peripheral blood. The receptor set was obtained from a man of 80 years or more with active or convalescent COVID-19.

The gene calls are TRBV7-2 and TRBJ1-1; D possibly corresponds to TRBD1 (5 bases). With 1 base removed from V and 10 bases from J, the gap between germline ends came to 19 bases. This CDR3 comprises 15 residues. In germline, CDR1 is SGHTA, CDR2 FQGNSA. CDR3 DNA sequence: TGTGCCAGCAGCTTAGAGTGGTTTGGGGGGGACGGAGCTTTCTTT. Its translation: CASSLEWFGGDGAFF.

The CDR3 is CASSLEVATTNYGYTF. The CDR3 nucleotides read TGCGCCAGCAGCTTGGAGGTAGCAACAACTAACTATGGCTACACCTTC. V usage is TRBV5-1 and J usage is TRBJ1-2; no clear D gene. The germline V and J ends were trimmed by 0 bases and 0 bases, with 12 bases remaining between them. The germline V gene has CDR1 SGHRS and CDR2 YFSETQ. The CDR3 sequence is 16 residues long.

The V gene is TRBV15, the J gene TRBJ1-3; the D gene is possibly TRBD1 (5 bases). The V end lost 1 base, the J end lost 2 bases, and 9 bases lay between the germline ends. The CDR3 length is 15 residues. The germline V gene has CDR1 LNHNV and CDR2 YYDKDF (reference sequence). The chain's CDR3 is CATSRAPGAGNTIYF. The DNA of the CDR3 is TGTGCCACCAGCAGAGCCCCGGGGGCTGGAAACACCATATATTTT.

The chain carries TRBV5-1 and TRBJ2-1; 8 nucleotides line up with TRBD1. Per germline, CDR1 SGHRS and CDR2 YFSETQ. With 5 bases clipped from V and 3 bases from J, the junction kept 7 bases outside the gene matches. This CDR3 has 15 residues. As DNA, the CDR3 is TGCGCCAGCAGACGGGGACAGGCCATCTACAATGAGCAGTTCTTC. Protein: CASRRGQAIYNEQFF.

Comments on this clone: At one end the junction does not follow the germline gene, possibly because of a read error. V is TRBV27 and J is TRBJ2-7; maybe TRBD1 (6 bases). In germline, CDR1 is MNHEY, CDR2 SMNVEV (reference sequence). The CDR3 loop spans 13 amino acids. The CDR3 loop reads CSSGPGQPYEQYF. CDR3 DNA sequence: TGTTCCAGCGGCCCGGGACAACCTTACGAGCAGTACTTC.

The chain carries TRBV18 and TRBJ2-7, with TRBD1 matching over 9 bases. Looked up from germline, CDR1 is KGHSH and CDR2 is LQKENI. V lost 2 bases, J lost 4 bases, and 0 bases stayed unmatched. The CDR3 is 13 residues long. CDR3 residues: CASSPGTGYEQYF. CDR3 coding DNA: TGTGCCAGCTCACCAGGGACAGGGTACGAGCAGTACTTC.

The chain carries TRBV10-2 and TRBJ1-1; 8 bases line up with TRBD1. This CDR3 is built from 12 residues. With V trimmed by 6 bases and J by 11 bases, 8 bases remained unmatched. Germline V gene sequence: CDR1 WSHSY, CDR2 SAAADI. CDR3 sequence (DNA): TGCGCCAGCAGGGACAGGGAGGTTCAGGCTTTCTTT. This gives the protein CASRDREVQAFF.

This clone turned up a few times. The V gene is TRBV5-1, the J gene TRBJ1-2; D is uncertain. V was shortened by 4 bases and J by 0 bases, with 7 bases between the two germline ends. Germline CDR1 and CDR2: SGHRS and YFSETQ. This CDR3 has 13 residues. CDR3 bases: TGCGCCAGCAGCCTTGAGACTAACTATGGCTACACCTTC. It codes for CASSLETNYGYTF.

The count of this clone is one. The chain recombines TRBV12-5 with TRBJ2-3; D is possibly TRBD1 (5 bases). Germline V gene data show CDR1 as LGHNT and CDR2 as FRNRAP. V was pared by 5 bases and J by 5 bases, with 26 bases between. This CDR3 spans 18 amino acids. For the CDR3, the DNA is TGTGCTAGTGGTGGCCCCCCTCGACAGTACGGGTGGGGAGATACGCAGTATTTT. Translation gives CASGGPPRQYGWGDTQYF.

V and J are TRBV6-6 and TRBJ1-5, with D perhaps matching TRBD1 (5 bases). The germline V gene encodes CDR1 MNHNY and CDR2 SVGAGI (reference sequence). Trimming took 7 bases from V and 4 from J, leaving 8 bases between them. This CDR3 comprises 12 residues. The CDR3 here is CASTKGNQPQHF. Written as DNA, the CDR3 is TGTGCCAGCACCAAGGGGAATCAGCCCCAGCATTTT.

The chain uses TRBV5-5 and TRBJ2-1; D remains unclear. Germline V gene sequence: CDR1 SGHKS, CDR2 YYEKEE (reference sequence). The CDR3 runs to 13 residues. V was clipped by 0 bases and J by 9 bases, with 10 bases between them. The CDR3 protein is CASSLDPPVEQFF. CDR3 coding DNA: TGTGCCAGCAGCTTGGACCCACCGGTTGAGCAGTTCTTC.

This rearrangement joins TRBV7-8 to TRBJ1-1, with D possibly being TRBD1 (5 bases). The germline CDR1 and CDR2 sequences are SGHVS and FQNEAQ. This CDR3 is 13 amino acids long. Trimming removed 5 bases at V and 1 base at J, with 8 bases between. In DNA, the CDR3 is TGTGCCAGCAGCACCGGACAGAACACTGAAGCTTTCTTT. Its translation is CASSTGQNTEAFF.

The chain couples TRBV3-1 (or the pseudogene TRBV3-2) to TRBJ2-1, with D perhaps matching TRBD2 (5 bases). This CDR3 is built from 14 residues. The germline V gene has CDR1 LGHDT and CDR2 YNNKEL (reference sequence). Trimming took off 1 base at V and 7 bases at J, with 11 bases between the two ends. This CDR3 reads CASSQGGLHNEQFF. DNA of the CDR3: TGTGCCAGCAGCCAAGGCGGGTTGCATAATGAGCAGTTCTTC.

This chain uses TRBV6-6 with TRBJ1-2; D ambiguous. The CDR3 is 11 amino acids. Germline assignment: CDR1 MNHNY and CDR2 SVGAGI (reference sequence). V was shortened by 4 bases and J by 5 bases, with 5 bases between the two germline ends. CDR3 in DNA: TGTGCCAGCAGTTCTGAGTATGGCTACACCTTC. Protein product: CASSSEYGYTF.

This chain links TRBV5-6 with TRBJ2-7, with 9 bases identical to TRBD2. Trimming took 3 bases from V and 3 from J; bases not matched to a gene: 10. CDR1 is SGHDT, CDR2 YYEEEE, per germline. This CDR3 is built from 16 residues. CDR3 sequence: CASSSLTSGFFYEQYF. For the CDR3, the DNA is TGTGCCAGCAGCTCTTTGACTAGCGGTTTTTTCTACGAGCAGTACTTC.

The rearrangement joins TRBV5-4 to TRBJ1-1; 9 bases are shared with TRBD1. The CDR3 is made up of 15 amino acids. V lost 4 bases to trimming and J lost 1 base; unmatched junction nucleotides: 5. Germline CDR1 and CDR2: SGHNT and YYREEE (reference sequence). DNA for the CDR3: TGTGCCAGCAGCAATCCGGGACAGGGGAACACTGAAGCTTTCTTT. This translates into CASSNPGQGNTEAFF.

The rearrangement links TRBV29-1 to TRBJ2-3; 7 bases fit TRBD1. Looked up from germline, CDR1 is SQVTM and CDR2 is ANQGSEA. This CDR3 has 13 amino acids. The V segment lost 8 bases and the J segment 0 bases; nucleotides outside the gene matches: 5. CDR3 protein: CSSKTGSTDTQYF. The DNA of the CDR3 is TGCAGCTCGAAGACAGGGAGCACAGATACGCAGTATTTT.